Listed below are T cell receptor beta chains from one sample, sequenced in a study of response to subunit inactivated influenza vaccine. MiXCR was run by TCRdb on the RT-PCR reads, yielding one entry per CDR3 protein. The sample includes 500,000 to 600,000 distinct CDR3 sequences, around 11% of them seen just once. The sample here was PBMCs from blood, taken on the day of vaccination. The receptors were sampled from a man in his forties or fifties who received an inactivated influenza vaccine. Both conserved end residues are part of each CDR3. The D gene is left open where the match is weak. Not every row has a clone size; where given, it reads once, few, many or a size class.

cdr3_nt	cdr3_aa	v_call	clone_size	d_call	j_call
TGCAGTGCTAGAGATTTAGGGACTAGCGGGAATGTGCAGTACTTC	CSARDLGTSGNVQYF	TRBV20-1	NA	TRBD2	TRBJ2-7
TGTGCCATCAGTCCTAGGACTAGCGGGGAGACAGATACGCAGTATTTT	CAISPRTSGETDTQYF	TRBV10-3	few	TRBD2	TRBJ2-3
TGTGCCAGCAGCTTAAGGGAAGTAGCGGGAGATACAGATGTGACCCAGTACTTC	CASSLREVAGDTDVTQYF	TRBV11-1	NA	TRBD2	TRBJ2-5
TGTGCCAGCAGCCAAGAAGGAACGGGGGCCAGGGTCCAAGAGACCCAGTACTTC	CASSQEGTGARVQETQYF	TRBV4-2	NA	NA	TRBJ2-5
TGTGCCAGCAGTTTCCACTTAAATATGGAGGCTTTCTTT	CASSFHLNMEAFF	TRBV6-5	many	NA	TRBJ1-1
TGCAGTGCCTCGACGCCGACGAACACCGGGGAGCTGTTTTTT	CSASTPTNTGELFF	TRBV20-1	NA	NA	TRBJ2-2
TGTGCCACCAGCAGAGGCGGCGGGAGGGGTGCAGATACGCAGTATTTT	CATSRGGGRGADTQYF	TRBV15	NA	TRBD2	TRBJ2-3
TGCAGTGCAAGCCCTAGCGGGAGGGAAGATACGCAGTATTTT	CSASPSGREDTQYF	TRBV20-1	few	TRBD2	TRBJ2-3
TGTGCCAGCAGCCAAGTGGGTAACCAAGAGACCCAGTACTTC	CASSQVGNQETQYF	TRBV3-1	few	NA	TRBJ2-5
TGTGCCAGCAGCGATCCGGACGGAACCCCTACCTTC	CASSDPDGTPTF	TRBV7-2	few	NA	TRBJ1-2
TGTGCCATCAGTTTCCAGGGGGACTATGGCTACACCTTC	CAISFQGDYGYTF	TRBV10-3	few	TRBD1	TRBJ1-2
TGCAGTGCTCGACCCGGGACAGAAGGCACAGATACGCAGTATTTT	CSARPGTEGTDTQYF	TRBV20-1	NA	TRBD1	TRBJ2-3
TGCAGTGCTCTGACTAGCGGGAGTTGGACCTACGAGCAGTACTTC	CSALTSGSWTYEQYF	TRBV20-1	NA	TRBD2	TRBJ2-7
TGCAGCGGCTCGACAAGGAACTATGGCTACACCTTC	CSGSTRNYGYTF	TRBV29-1	few	NA	TRBJ1-2
TGCAGTGCTAGAGATTTACAGGGGAATGAAGCTTTCTTT	CSARDLQGNEAFF	TRBV20-1	few	TRBD1	TRBJ1-1
TGCAGTGCTATTTCTCTAGCGGGAGCTTCCTACGAGCAGTACTTC	CSAISLAGASYEQYF	TRBV20-1	many	TRBD2	TRBJ2-7
TGTGCCAGCAGCTTTAGCTACGAGCAGTTCTTC	CASSFSYEQFF	TRBV7-2	few	NA	TRBJ2-1
TGTGCCAGCAGCGTATACGGGGAGCTGTTTTTT	CASSVYGELFF	TRBV12-3/TRBV12-4	many	NA	TRBJ2-2
TGCAGCGTTGAAACTAGCGGGAGTGGTGTTTACGAGCAGTACTTC	CSVETSGSGVYEQYF	TRBV29-1	NA	TRBD2	TRBJ2-7
TGTGCCAGCAGTTACGGGGGAGGAACCTACAATGAGCAGTTCTTC	CASSYGGGTYNEQFF	TRBV12-3/TRBV12-4	NA	NA	TRBJ2-1
TGTGCCAGCAGCTTGGCCCGCGGCTTAGCAACTAATGAAAAACTGTTTTTT	CASSLARGLATNEKLFF	TRBV7-8	many	NA	TRBJ1-4
TGTGCCAGCAGTGCCTCGGGACTAGTAGTTGGCGAGCAGTTCTTC	CASSASGLVVGEQFF	TRBV12-3/TRBV12-4	NA	TRBD2	TRBJ2-1
TGTGCCAGCAGTTTGAGACTAGCGGGAGGAGGGGACATTCAGTACTTC	CASSLRLAGGGDIQYF	TRBV6-2/TRBV6-3	few	TRBD2	TRBJ2-4
TGTGCCAGCAGAGCCGGGACTAGCGGCTACAATGAGCAGTTCTTC	CASRAGTSGYNEQFF	TRBV12-3/TRBV12-4	NA	TRBD2	TRBJ2-1
TGCAGCGTCCTTATTGGGGGCAGAGTAGCCAAAAACATTCAGTACTTC	CSVLIGGRVAKNIQYF	TRBV29-1	few	NA	TRBJ2-4
TGCAGCGTTGAAGATGGACTGAACACTGAAGCTTTCTTT	CSVEDGLNTEAFF	TRBV29-1	many	NA	TRBJ1-1
TGTGCCAGCAGTCCTCAACGGACAGGGCAAGCTTTCTTT	CASSPQRTGQAFF	TRBV12-3/TRBV12-4	few	TRBD1	TRBJ1-1
TGCGCCAGCAGCCAAGATCGACAGATGAATGAAAAACTGTTTTTT	CASSQDRQMNEKLFF	TRBV4-3	few	NA	TRBJ1-4
TGCAGCGTTGTCGAGGGACAGGGCTATACGAACGAGCAGTACTTC	CSVVEGQGYTNEQYF	TRBV29-1	many	TRBD1	TRBJ2-7
TGCGCCAGCAGCCAAGAGGCTCGGGACAGAGAAGCTTTCTTT	CASSQEARDREAFF	TRBV4-1	once	TRBD1	TRBJ1-1